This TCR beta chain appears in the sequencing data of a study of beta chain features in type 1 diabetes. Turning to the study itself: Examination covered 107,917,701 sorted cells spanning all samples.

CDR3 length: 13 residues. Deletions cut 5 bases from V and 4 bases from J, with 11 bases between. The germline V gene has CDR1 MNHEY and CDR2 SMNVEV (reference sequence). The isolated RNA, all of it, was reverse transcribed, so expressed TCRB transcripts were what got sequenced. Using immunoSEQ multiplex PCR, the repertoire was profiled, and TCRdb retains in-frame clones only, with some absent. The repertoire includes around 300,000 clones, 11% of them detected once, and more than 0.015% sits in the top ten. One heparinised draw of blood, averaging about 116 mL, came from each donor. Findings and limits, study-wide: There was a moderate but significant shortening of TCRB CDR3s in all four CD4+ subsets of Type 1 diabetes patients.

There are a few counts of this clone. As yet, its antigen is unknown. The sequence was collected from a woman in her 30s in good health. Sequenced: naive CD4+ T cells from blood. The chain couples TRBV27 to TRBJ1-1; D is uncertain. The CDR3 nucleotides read TGTGCCAGCAGTCCATACGGGAGCACTGAAGCTTTCTTT. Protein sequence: CASSPYGSTEAFF.